This T cell receptor (beta chain) was captured by sequencing in a study of blood T cell repertoires in COVID-19. TCRdb's table, derived via immunoSEQ multiplex PCR, lists solely in-frame clones and lacks some. In the table there are about 80,000 clones, around 80% of which are singletons. This clone was seen just once. Per germline, CDR1 SNHLY and CDR2 FYNNEI. This CDR3 has 14 residues. J was trimmed by 4 bases and V by 6 bases; bases with no gene match: 8. The receptor comes from a human donor in a cohort sampled during active COVID-19. Sequenced input: peripheral blood. This rearrangement joins TRBV2 to TRBJ2-5; 7 positions agree with TRBD2. CDR3 sequence reads: CASRELREGETQYF. CDR3 nucleotide sequence: TGTGCCAGCAGAGAACTAAGGGAGGGAGAGACCCAGTACTTC.